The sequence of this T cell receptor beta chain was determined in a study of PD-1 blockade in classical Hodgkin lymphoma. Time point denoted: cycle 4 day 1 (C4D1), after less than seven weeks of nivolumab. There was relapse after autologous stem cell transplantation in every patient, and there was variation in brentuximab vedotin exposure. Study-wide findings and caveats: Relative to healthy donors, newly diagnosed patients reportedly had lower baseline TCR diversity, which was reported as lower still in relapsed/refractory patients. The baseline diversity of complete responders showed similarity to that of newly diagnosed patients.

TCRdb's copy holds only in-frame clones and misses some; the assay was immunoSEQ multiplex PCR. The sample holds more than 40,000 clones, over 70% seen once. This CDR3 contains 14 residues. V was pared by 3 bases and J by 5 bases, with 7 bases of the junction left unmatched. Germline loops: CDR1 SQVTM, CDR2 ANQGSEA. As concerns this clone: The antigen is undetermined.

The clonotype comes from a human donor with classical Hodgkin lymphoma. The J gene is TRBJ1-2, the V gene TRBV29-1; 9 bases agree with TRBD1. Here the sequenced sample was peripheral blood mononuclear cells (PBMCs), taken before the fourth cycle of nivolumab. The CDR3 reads CSVEGTGKPYGYTF. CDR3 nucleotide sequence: TGCAGCGTTGAGGGGACAGGGAAGCCTTATGGCTACACCTTC.